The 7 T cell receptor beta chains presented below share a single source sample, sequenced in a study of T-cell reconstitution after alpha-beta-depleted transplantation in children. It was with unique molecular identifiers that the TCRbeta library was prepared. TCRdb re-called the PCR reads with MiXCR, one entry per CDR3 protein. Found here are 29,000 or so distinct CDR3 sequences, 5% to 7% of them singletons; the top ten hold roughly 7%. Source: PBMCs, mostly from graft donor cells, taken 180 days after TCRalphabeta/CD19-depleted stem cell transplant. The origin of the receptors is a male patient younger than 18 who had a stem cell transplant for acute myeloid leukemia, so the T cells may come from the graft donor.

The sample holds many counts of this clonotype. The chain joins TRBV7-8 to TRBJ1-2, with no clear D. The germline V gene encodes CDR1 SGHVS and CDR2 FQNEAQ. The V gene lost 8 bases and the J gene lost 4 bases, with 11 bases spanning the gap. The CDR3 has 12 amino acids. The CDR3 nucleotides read TGTGCCAGCTCCCGAGACCCCTATGGCTACACCTTC. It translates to CASSRDPYGYTF. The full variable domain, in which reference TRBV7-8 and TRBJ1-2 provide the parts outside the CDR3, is GAGVSQSPRYKVAKRGQDVALRCDPISGHVSLFWYQQALGQGPEFLTYFQNEAQLDKSGLPSDRFFAERPEGSVSTLKIQRTQQEDSAVYLCASSRDPYGYTFGSGTRLTVV.

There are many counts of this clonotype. In nucleotides, the CDR3 is TGTGCCAGCAGTTTACTACAGGTTAATGAAAAACTGTTTTTT. Its protein is CASSLLQVNEKLFF. This chain joins TRBV28 and TRBJ1-4; D might be TRBD1 (5 bases). Germline values: CDR1 MDHEN, CDR2 SYDVKM. This CDR3 is 14 amino acids long. Trimming removed 2 bases at V and 4 bases at J, with 8 bases between.

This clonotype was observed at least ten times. The chain's CDR3 is CASRRTGLDGELFF. As DNA, the CDR3 is TGTGCCAGCAGAAGGACAGGGTTGGACGGGGAGCTGTTTTTT. The chain is built from TRBV28 and TRBJ2-2, with TRBD1 matching over 8 bases. V lost 6 bases and J lost 7; bases outside the gene matches: 7. This CDR3 comprises 14 residues. CDR1 MDHEN and CDR2 SYDVKM come from the germline V gene.

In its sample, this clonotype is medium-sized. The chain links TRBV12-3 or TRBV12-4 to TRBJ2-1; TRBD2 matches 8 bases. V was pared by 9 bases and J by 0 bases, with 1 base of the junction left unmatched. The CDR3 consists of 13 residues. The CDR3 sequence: CASAGGSYNEQFF. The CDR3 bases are TGTGCCAGTGCGGGGGGCTCCTACAATGAGCAGTTCTTC.

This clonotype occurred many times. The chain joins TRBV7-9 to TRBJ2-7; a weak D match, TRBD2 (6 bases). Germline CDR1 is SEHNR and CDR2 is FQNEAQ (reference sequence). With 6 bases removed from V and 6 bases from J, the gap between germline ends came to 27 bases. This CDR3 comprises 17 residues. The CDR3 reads CASSPSPPGTRRLEQYF. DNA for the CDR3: TGTGCCAGCAGTCCTTCCCCCCCCGGGACTCGTCGACTCGAGCAGTACTTC.

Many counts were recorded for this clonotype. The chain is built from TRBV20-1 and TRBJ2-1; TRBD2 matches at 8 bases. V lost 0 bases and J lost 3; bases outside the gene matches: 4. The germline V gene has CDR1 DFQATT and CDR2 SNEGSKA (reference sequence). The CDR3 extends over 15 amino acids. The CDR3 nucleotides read TGCAGTGCTAGAGATAGGCTAGCGGGCTACAATGAGCAGTTCTTC. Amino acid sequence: CSARDRLAGYNEQFF.

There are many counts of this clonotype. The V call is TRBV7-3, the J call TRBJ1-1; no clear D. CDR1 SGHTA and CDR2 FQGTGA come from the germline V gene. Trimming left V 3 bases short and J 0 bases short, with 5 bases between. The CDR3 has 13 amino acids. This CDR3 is CASSFSLNTEAFF. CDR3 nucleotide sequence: TGTGCCAGCAGCTTCAGCCTGAACACTGAAGCTTTCTTT.